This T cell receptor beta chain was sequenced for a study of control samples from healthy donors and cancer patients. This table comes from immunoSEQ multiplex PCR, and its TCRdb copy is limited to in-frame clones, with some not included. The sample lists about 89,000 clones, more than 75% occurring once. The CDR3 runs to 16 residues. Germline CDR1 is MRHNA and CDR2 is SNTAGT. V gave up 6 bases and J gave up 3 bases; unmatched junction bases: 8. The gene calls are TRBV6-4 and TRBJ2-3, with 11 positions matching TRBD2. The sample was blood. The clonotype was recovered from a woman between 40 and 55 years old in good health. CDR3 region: CASRKTGTSGTDTQYF. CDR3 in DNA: TGTGCCAGCAGGAAAACCGGGACTAGCGGAACAGATACGCAGTATTTT.